Below are 7 T cell receptor beta chains sequenced from a single sample in a study of T cell changes during pregnancy in multiple sclerosis. This table comes from immunoSEQ multiplex PCR, and its TCRdb copy is limited to in-frame clones, with some not included. This table holds some 87,000 clones, roughly 92% found once. Here the sequenced sample was CD4+ T cells from peripheral blood mononuclear cells, taken before pregnancy. The receptors here all came from a female donor with multiple sclerosis, enrolled in a pregnancy study.

The J gene is TRBJ1-1, the V gene TRBV18, with 9 positions matching TRBD1. The germline V gene has CDR1 KGHSH and CDR2 LQKENI. The CDR3 extends over 16 amino acids. V shed 3 bases and J 0 bases; nucleotides not matched to a gene: 5. The CDR3 DNA reads as TGTGCCAGCTCACCCTACCGACAGGGGGTGAACACTGAAGCTTTCTTT. Its protein product is CASSPYRQGVNTEAFF.

This clone was recorded once. The gene calls are TRBV7-8 and TRBJ2-1, with 11 bases lining up with TRBD2. The germline V gene has CDR1 SGHVS and CDR2 FQNEAQ. With V trimmed by 1 base and J by 7 bases, 3 bases remained unmatched. The CDR3 is 15 amino acids. Here the CDR3 reads CASSLGLAGTNEQFF. CDR3 sequence (DNA): TGTGCCAGCAGCTTAGGACTAGCGGGAACGAATGAGCAGTTCTTC.

This chain uses TRBV18 with TRBJ1-5; D uncertain. Deletions cut 3 bases from V and 7 bases from J, with 13 bases between. Germline V gives CDR1 KGHSH, CDR2 LQKENI. This CDR3 spans 14 amino acids. CDR3: CASSPELGSQPQHF. Written as DNA, the CDR3 is TGTGCCAGCTCACCTGAGTTGGGGAGCCAGCCCCAGCATTTT.

V is TRBV5-1 and J is TRBJ2-5; possibly TRBD1 for D (6 bases). Looked up from germline, CDR1 is SGHRS and CDR2 is YFSETQ. V gave up 4 bases and J gave up 5 bases, with 21 bases separating them. The CDR3 runs 16 residues. The CDR3 DNA follows: TGCGCCAGCAGCCCTGTTACAGGGCAGGTGTTTGAGACCCAGTACTTC. Translation gives CASSPVTGQVFETQYF.

The rearrangement joins TRBV4-1 to TRBJ2-5, with a tentative D call TRBD2 (6 bases). V was shortened by 4 bases and J by 10 bases, with 16 bases between the two germline ends. There are 13 residues in the CDR3. The germline V gene encodes CDR1 MGHRA and CDR2 YSYEKL. In DNA form, the CDR3 reads TGCGCCAGCAGCCGGGACTGGGGTAGGGACCAGTACTTC. Translation gives CASSRDWGRDQYF.

This clone showed up just once. This rearrangement joins TRBV5-6 to TRBJ2-3; 8 bases are a match to TRBD2. CDR1 and CDR2 from the germline V gene are SGHDT and YYEEEE. The ends lost 2 bases at V and 0 bases at J; junction bases unmatched: 2. The CDR3 is made up of 15 amino acids. The CDR3 sequence is CASSFSGDSTDTQYF. The CDR3 nucleotides read TGTGCCAGCAGCTTTAGCGGGGATAGCACAGATACGCAGTATTTT.

V is TRBV11-2 and J is TRBJ2-1, with TRBD2 identical over 7 bases. Germline V gene sequence: CDR1 SGHAT, CDR2 FQNNGV. This CDR3 region has 14 residues. J was trimmed by 6 bases and V by 0 bases; bases with no gene match: 2. CDR3 amino acids: CASSLDGLVNEQFF. The CDR3 DNA reads TGTGCCAGCAGCTTAGATGGACTAGTCAATGAGCAGTTCTTC. The whole variable domain, remainder taken from reference TRBV11-2 and TRBJ2-1, is EAGVAQSPRYKIIEKRQSVAFWCNPISGHATLYWYQQILGQGPKLLIQFQNNGVVDDSQLPKDRFSAERLKGVDSTLKIQPAKLEDSAVYLCASSLDGLVNEQFFGPGTRLTVL.